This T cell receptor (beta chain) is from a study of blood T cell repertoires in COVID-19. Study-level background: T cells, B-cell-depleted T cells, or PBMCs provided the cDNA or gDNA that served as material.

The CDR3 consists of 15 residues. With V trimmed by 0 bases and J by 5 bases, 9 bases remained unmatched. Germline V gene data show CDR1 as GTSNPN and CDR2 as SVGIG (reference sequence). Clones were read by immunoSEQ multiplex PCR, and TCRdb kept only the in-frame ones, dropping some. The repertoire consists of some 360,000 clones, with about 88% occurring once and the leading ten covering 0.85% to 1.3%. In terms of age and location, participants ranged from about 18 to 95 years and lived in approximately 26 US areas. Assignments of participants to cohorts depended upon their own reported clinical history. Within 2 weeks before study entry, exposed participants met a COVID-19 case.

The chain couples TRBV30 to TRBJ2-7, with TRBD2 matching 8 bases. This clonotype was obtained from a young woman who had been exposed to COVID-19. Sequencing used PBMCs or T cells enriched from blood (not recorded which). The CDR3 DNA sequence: TGTGCCTGGAGTGTACTACCGAGCGGGAGAAACGAGCAGTACTTC. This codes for CAWSVLPSGRNEQYF.